Sequencing of this T cell receptor beta chain was carried out in a study of OX40 agonist ivuxolimab in advanced cancers. Produced via immunoSEQ multiplex PCR; TCRdb's table is partial and in-frame only. The table records roughly 74,000 clones, about 90% of them present only once. The clonotype comes from an adult with an advanced solid tumor such as melanoma, head and neck, liver or kidney cancer. The specimen was CD4+ or CD8+ T cells sorted from blood, collected in a trial of the OX40 agonist ivuxolimab.

CDR3 in DNA: TGTGCCATCATGGGGGGTATGGACACTGAAGCTTTCTTT. This translates into CAIMGGMDTEAFF. This chain joins TRBV10-3 and TRBJ1-1; D perhaps matches TRBD1 (5 bases). Germline CDR1 ENHRY, CDR2 SYGVKD. V lost 7 bases, J lost 3 bases, and 12 bases lay in between. The CDR3 spans 13 residues.